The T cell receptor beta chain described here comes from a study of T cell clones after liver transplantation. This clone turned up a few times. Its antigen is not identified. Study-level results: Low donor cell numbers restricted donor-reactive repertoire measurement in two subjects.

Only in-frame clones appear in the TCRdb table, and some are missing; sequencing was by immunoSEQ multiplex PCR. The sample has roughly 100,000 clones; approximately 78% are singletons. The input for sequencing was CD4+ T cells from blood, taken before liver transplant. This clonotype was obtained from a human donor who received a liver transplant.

The chain's CDR3 is CATSRALTGTSNTEAFF. CDR3 DNA: TGTGCCACCAGCAGAGCTCTGACCGGGACATCGAACACTGAAGCTTTCTTT. This chain connects TRBV15 to TRBJ1-1; tentatively, D is TRBD1 (6 bases). Per the germline V gene, CDR1 is LNHNV and CDR2 is YYDKDF (reference sequence). The CDR3 is 17 amino acids. Trimming left V 1 base short and J 1 base short, with 16 bases between.